Below are 2 T cell receptor beta chains sequenced from a single sample in a study of control samples from healthy donors and cancer patients. Clones were read by immunoSEQ multiplex PCR, and TCRdb kept only the in-frame ones, dropping some. Of 40,000 to 60,000 clones in the sample, 75% to 90% were seen once. Sequencing used PBMCs. The receptors were sampled from a man between 60 and 75 years old with head and neck cancer.

This sequence joins TRBV2 and TRBJ2-5; D uncertain. The germline V and J ends were trimmed by 3 bases and 5 bases, with 13 bases remaining between them. The germline V gene has CDR1 SNHLY and CDR2 FYNNEI. The CDR3 length is 14 residues. CDR3 residues: CASSDASTLETQYF. The CDR3 nucleotides are TGTGCCAGCAGTGACGCCAGCACCCTCGAGACCCAGTACTTC.

V and J are TRBV11-2 and TRBJ2-3, with 10 nucleotides matching TRBD2. The CDR3 has 15 residues. The J segment lost 9 bases and the V segment lost 5 bases, leaving 11 bases of the junction unmatched. Germline CDR1 is SGHAT and CDR2 is FQNNGV. DNA for the CDR3: TGTGCCAGCAGCCCGAGCAGCGGGGGGGCTAGGACGCAGTATTTT. This codes for CASSPSSGGARTQYF.